This T cell receptor (beta chain) was found in a study of regulatory T cells in long-lasting Graves disease. The germline V gene encodes CDR1 MNHEY and CDR2 SMNVEV (reference sequence). Unmatched junction bases numbered 6, after V lost 4 bases and J lost 6 bases. The CDR3 runs to 15 residues. Study outcomes and limitations: Persistent patients had more shared public clonotypes (about 2,700) than new patients (around 1,000).

Time point defined: persistent/refractory GD, antithyroid drugs over 5 years with positive TRAb. Extracted PBMC RNA gave rise to the TCR library. Both iRepertoire HTBI primers and Arm-PCR of CDR3 regions were used to build the TCR beta libraries. TCRdb re-analysed the multiplex PCR reads in MiXCR, keeping a single row per CDR3 protein. The profile covers 600,000 to 800,000 distinct CDR3 sequences, with around 32% appearing a single time and around 40% taken by the ten largest. The sample holds one count of this clonotype. No antigen is known for it. The rearrangement joins TRBV27 to TRBJ2-1, with 10 bases fitting TRBD1. This receptor was obtained from a female donor with Graves disease. The sequenced sample was peripheral blood mononuclear cells (PBMCs), obtained when the disease was refractory, from a patient treated with antithyroid drugs. DNA for the CDR3: TGTGCCAGCAGTTCCCCCTGGACAGGGGGCAATGAGCAGTTCTTC. It translates to CASSSPWTGGNEQFF.